A single TCR beta chain is shown here with its context. Antigen: not known. Every depressed patient was matched in pairs with a non-depressed control on sex, age, current smoking status and body mass index. Enrichment usually gave approximately 95% pure CD4+ T cells. Measured with immunoSEQ multiplex PCR; TCRdb has only the in-frame clones, and not every one. The sample lists 21,000 or so clones; approximately 92% were seen once. This entry comes from a study of untreated major depressive disorder. Study outcomes and limitations: Findings may not generalize because the study sample was small. All top five TRBV05-01 clones per subject were private clones.

Germline loops: CDR1 SGHRS, CDR2 YFSETQ. The CDR3 is 14 amino acids. Trimming removed 0 bases at V and 0 bases at J, with 3 bases between. The source material was CD4+ T cells from PBMCs. V usage is TRBV5-1 and J usage is TRBJ2-2, with D uncertain. This sequence was found in a man aged 30 to 45 in good health. CDR3 in amino acids: CASSLAPNTGELFF. In DNA, the CDR3 is TGCGCCAGCAGCTTGGCGCCGAACACCGGGGAGCTGTTTTTT.